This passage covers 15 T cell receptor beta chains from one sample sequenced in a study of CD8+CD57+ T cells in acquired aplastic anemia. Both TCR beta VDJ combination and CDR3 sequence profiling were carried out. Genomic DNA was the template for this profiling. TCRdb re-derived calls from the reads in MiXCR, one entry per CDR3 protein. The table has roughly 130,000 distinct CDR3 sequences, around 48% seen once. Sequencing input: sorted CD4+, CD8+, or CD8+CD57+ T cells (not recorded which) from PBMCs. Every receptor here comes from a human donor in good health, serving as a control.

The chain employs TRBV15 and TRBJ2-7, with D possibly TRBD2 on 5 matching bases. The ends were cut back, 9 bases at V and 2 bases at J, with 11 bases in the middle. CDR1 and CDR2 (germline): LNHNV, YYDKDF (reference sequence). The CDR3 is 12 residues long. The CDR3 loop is CATEDLTYEQYF. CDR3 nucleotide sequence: TGTGCCACGGAGGACTTGACCTACGAGCAGTACTTC.

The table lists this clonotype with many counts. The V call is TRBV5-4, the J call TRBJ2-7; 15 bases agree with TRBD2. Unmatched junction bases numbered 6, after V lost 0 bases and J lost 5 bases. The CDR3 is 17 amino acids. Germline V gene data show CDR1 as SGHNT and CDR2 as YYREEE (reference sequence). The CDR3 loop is CASSLGGLAGGLDEQYF. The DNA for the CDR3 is TGTGCCAGCAGCTTGGGGGGACTAGCGGGGGGACTCGACGAGCAGTACTTC.

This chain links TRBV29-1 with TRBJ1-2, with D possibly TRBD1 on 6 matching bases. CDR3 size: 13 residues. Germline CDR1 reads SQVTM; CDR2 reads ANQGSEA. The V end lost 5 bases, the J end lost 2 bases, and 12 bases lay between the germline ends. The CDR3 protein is CSVRRGGNYGYTF. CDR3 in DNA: TGCAGCGTTCGCCGGGGGGGCAACTATGGCTACACCTTC.

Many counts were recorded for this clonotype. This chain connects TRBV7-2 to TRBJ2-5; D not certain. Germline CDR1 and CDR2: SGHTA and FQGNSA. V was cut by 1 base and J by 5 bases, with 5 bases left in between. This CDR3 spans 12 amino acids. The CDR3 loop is CASSLERETQYF. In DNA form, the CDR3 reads TGTGCCAGCAGCTTAGAAAGGGAGACCCAGTACTTC. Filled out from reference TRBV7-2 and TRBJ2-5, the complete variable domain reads GAGVSQSPSNKVTEKGKDVELRCDPISGHTALYWYRQSLGQGLEFLIYFQGNSAPDKSGLPSDRFSAERTGGSVSTLTIQRTQQEDSAVYLCASSLERETQYFGPGTRLLVL.

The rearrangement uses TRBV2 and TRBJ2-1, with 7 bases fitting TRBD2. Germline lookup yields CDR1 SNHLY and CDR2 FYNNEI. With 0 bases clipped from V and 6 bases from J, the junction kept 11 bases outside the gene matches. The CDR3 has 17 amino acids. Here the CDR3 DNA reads TGTGCCAGCAGTGAAGCGCGGTCGCAGGGAGGGTCCAATGAGCAGTTCTTC. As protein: CASSEARSQGGSNEQFF. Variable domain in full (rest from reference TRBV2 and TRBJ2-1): EPEVTQTPSHQVTQMGQEVILRCVPISNHLYFYWYRQILGQKVEFLVSFYNNEISEKSEIFDDQFSVERPDGSNFTLKIRSTKLEDSAMYFCASSEARSQGGSNEQFFGPGTRLTVL.

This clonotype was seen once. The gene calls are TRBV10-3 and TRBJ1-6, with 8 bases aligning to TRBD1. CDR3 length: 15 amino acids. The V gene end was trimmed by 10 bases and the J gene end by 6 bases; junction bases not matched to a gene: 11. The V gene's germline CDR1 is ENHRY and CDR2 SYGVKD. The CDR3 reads CASSGETGVNSPLHF. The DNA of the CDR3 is TGTGCCAGCAGCGGCGAGACAGGGGTTAATTCACCCCTCCACTTT.

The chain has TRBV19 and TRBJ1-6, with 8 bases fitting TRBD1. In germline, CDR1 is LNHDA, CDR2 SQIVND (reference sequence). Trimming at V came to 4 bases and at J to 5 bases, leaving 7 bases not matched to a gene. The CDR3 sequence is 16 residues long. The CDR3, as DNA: TGTGCCAGTAGTACGATTGGACAGGGTCATAATTCACCCCTCCACTTT. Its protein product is CASSTIGQGHNSPLHF.

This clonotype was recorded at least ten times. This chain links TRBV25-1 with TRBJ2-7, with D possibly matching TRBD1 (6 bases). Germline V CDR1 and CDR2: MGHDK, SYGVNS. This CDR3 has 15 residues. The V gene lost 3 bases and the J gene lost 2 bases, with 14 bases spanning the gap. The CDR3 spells CASSERTDYTYEQYF. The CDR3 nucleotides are TGTGCCAGCAGTGAGCGGACAGACTACACCTACGAGCAGTACTTC.

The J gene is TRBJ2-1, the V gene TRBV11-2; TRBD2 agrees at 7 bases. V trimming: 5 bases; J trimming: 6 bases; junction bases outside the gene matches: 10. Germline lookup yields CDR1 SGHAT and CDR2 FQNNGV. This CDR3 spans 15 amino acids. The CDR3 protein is CASSPNAGVGNEQFF. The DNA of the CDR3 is TGTGCCAGCAGCCCTAATGCGGGGGTGGGCAATGAGCAGTTCTTC.

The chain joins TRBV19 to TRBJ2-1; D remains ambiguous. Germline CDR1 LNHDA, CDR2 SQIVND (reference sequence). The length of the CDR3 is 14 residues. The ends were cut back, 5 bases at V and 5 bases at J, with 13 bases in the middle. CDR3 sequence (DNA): TGTGCCAGTAGTGCTGGCGGATACCACAATGAGCAGTTCTTC. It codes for CASSAGGYHNEQFF.

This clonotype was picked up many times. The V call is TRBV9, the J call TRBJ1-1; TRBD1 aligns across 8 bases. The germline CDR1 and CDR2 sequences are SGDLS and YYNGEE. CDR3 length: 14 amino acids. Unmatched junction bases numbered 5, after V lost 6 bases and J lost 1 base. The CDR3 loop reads CASTTDRGNTEAFF. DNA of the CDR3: TGTGCCAGCACCACTGACAGGGGGAACACTGAAGCTTTCTTT.

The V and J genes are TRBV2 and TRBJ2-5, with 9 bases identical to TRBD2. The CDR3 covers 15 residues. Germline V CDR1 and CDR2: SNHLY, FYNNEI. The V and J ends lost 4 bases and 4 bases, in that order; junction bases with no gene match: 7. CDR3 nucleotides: TGTGCCAGCAGTGGAATGGCGGGGGGGCGAGAGACCCAGTACTTC. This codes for CASSGMAGGRETQYF.

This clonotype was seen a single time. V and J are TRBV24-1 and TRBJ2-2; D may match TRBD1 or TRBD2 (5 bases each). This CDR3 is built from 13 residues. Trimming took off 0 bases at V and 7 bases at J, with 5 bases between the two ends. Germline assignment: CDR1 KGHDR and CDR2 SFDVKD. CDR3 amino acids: CATSDLGGGELFF. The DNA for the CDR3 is TGTGCCACCAGTGATTTGGGGGGCGGGGAGCTGTTTTTT.

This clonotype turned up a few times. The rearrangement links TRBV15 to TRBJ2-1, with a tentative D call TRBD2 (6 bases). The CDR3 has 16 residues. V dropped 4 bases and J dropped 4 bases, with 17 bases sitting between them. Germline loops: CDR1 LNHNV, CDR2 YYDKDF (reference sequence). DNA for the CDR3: TGTGCCACCAGCACAGAGCGAGCGGGCACTTACAATGAGCAGTTCTTC. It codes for CATSTERAGTYNEQFF.

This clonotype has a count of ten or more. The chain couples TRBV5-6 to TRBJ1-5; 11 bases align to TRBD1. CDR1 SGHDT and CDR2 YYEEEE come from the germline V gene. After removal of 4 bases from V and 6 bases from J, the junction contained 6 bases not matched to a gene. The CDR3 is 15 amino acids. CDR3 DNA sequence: TGTGCCAGCAGCCCACGGGACAGGGGGTTTCAGCCCCAGCATTTT. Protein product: CASSPRDRGFQPQHF.